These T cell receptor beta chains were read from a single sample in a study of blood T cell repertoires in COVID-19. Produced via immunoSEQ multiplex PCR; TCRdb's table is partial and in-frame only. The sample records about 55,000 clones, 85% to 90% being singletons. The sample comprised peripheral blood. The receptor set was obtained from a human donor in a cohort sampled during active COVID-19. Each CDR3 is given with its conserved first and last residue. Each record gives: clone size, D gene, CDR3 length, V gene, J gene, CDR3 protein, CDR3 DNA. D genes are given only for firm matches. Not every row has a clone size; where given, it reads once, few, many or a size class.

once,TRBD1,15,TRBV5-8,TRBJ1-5,CASSPTGKGRQPQHF,TGTGCCAGCAGCCCGACAGGGAAGGGTCGACAGCCCCAGCATTTT
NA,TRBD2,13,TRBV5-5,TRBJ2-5,CASSSGTTETQYF,TGTGCCAGCAGCTCGGGGACTACCGAGACCCAGTACTTC
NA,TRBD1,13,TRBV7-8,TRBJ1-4,CASSPGTDEKLFF,TGTGCCAGCAGCCCAGGGACAGATGAAAAACTGTTTTTT
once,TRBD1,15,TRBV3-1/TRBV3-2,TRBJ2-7,CASSQRGQGAGEQYF,TGTGCCAGCAGCCAACGGGGACAGGGGGCGGGAGAGCAGTACTTC
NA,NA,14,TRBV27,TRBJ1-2,CASSSAPGKGGYTF,TGTGCCAGCAGTTCCGCCCCAGGGAAAGGTGGCTACACCTTC
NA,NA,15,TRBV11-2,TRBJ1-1,CASSLSGTWDTEAFF,TGTGCCAGCAGCTTATCGGGGACATGGGACACTGAAGCTTTCTTT
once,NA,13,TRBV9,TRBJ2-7,CASSVGQPYEQYF,TGTGCCAGCAGCGTAGGACAGCCCTACGAGCAGTACTTC
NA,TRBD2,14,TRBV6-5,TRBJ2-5,CATTPGLGGETQYF,TGTGCCACCACACCGGGACTAGGAGGAGAGACCCAGTACTTC
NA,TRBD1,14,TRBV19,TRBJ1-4,CASSIPDRDEKLFF,TGTGCCAGTAGTATTCCCGACAGGGATGAAAAACTGTTTTTT
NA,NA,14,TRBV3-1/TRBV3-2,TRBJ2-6,CASSTGSGANVLTF,TGTGCCAGCAGCACGGGCTCTGGGGCCAACGTCCTGACTTTC
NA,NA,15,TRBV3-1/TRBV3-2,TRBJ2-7,CASSQAGPLKGEQYF,TGTGCCAGCAGCCAGGCGGGACCTCTCAAAGGGGAGCAGTACTTC
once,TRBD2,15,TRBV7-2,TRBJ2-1,CASSIWGGSGNEQFF,TGTGCCAGCAGCATATGGGGCGGGAGTGGGAATGAGCAGTTCTTC